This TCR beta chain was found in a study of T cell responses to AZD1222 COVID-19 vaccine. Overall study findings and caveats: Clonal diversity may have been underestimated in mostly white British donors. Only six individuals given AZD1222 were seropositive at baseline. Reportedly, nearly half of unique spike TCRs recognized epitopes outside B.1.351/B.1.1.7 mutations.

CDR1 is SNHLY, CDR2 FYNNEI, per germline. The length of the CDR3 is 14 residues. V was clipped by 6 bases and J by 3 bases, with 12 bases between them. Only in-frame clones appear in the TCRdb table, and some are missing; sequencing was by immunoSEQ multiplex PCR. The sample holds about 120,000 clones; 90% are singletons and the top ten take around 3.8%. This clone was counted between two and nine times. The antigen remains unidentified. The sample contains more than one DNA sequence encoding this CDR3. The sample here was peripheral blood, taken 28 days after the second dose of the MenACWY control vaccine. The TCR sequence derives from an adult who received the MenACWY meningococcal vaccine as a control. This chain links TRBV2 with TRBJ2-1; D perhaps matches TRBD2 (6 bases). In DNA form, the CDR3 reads TGTGCCAGCAGGGGGGACTCCCTCTACAATGAGCAGTTCTTC. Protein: CASRGDSLYNEQFF.